The sequence of this TCR beta chain was determined in a study of patients and donors after allogeneic stem cell transplantation. This clonotype is medium-sized (0.01 to 0.1%) within its sample. CDR1 SGDLS and CDR2 YYNGEE come from the germline V gene. The CDR3 is 15 amino acids. The V gene lost 4 bases and the J gene lost 4 bases, with 17 bases spanning the gap. MiXCR, applied by TCRdb to the RT-PCR reads, yields one record per CDR3 protein. The sample has 410,000 or so distinct CDR3 sequences; roughly 17% are singletons. The rearrangement uses TRBV9 and TRBJ2-5, with TRBD2 as a possible D gene (7 bases). This TCR came from a human donor who was either an allogeneic HSCT recipient or a stem cell or donor lymphocyte infusion donor (not recorded which). It is not recorded whose cells these are; they may come from a transplant donor. Material: blood, either unsorted or a sorted T cell fraction (not recorded which). The CDR3 reads CASSPRPRGAETQYF. CDR3 nucleotide sequence: TGTGCCAGCAGCCCCCGCCCTCGGGGGGCAGAGACCCAGTACTTC.